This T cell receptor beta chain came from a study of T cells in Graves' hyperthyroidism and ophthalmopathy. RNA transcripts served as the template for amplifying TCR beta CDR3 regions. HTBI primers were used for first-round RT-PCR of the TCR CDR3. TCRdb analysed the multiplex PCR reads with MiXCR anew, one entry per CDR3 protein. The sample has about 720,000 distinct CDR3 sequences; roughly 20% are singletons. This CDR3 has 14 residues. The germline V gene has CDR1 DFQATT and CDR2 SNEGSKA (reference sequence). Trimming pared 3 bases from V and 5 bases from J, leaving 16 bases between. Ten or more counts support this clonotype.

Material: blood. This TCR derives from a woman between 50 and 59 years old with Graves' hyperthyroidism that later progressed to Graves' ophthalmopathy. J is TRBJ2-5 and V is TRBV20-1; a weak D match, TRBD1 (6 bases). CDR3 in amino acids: CSASRQGIGETQYF. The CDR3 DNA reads TGCAGTGCTAGCCGGCAGGGGATTGGGGAGACCCAGTACTTC.